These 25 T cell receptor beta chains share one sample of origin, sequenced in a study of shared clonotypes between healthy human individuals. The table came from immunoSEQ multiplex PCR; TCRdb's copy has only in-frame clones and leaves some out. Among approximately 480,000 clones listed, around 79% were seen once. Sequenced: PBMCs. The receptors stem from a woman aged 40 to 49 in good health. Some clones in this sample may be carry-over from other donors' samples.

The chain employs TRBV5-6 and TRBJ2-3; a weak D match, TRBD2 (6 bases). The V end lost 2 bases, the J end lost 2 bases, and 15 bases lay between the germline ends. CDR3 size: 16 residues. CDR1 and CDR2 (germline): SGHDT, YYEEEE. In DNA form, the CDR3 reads TGTGCCAGCAGCTTAGGGACGGGAGCGTCCACAGATACGCAGTATTTT. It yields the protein CASSLGTGASTDTQYF.

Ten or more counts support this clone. This CDR3 reads CASSSRQRNQPQHF. The CDR3 region has the DNA TGTGCCAGCAGCTCCAGACAGCGCAATCAGCCCCAGCATTTT. V usage is TRBV5-8 and J usage is TRBJ1-5, with D tentatively TRBD1 (5 bases). The V end lost 3 bases, the J end lost 2 bases, and 9 bases lay between the germline ends. CDR3 length: 14 residues. Germline CDR1 reads SGHTS; CDR2 reads YDEGEE. Full variable domain (missing parts from reference TRBV5-8 and TRBJ1-5): EAGVTQSPTHLIKTRGQQATLRCSPISGHTSVYWYQQALGLGLQFLLWYDEGEERNRGNFPPRFSGRQFPNYSSELNVNALELEDSALYLCASSSRQRNQPQHFGDGTRLSIL.

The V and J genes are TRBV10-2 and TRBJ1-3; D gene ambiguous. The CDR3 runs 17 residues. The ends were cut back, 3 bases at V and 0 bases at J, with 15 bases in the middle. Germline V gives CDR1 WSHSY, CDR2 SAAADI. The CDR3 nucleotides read TGCGCCAGCAGTGATTCGGGAGATTTTTTCTCTGGAAACACCATATATTTT. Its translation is CASSDSGDFFSGNTIYF.

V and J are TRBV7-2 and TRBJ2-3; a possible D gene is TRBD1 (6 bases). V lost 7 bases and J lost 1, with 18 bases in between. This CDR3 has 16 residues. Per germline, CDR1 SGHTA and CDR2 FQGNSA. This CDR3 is CASTLGWGPRTDTQYF. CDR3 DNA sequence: TGTGCCAGCACCTTGGGTTGGGGGCCTCGCACAGATACGCAGTATTTT.

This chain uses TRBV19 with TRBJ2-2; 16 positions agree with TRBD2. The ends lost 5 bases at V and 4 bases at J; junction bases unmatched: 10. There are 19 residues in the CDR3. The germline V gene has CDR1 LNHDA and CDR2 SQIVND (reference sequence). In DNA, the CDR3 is TGTGCCAGTAGTGCCAGGGGACTAGCGGGAGGGCCGGTCACCGGGGAGCTGTTTTTT. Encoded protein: CASSARGLAGGPVTGELFF.

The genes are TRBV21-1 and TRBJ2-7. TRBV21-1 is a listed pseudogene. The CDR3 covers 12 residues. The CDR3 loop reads CASSKGGPLGYF. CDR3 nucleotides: TGTGCCAGCAGCAAAGGGGGACCCCTGGGGTACTTC.

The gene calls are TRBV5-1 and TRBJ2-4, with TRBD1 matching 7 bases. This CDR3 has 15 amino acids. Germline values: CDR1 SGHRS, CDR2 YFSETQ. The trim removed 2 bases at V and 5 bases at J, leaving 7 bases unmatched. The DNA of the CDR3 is TGCGCCAGCAGCTTCGGGGACAGTAGACAAAACATTCAGTACTTC. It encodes CASSFGDSRQNIQYF.

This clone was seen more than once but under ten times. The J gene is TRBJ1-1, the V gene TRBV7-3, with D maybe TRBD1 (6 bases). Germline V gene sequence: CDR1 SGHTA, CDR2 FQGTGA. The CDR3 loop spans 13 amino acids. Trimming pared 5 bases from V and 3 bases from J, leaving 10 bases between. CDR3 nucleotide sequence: TGTGCCAGCAGCCAACAGGGAGACACTGAAGCTTTCTTT. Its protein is CASSQQGDTEAFF.

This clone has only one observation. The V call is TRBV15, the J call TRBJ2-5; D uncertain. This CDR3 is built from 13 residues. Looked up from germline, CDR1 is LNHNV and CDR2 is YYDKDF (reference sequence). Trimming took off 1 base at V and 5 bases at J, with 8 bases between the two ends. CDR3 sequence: CATSRGLGETQYF. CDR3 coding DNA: TGTGCCACCAGCAGAGGACTTGGGGAGACCCAGTACTTC.

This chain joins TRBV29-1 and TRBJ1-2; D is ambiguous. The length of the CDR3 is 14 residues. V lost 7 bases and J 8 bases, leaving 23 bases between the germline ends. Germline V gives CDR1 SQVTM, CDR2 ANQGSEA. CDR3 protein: CSAQKGEGVTGYTF. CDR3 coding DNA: TGCAGCGCCCAGAAAGGAGAGGGAGTGACCGGCTACACCTTC.

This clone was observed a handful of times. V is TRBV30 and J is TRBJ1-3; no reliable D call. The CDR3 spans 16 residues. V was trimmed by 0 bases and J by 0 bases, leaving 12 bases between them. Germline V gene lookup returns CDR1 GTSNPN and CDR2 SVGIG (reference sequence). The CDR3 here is CAWSVAGSGSGNTIYF. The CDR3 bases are TGTGCCTGGAGTGTCGCGGGGTCGGGCTCTGGAAACACCATATATTTT.

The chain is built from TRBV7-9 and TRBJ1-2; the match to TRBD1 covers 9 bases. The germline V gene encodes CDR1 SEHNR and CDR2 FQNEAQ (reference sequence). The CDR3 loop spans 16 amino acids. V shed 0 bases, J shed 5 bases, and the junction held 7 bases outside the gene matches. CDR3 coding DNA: TGTGCCAGCAGCTTAGCCGCCGGGACAGGGTTATATGGCTACACCTTC. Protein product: CASSLAAGTGLYGYTF.

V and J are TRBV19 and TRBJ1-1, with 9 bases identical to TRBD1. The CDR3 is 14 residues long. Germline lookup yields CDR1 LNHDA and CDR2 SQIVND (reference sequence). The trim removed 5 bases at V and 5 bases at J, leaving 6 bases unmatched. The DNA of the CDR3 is TGTGCCAGTAGTGCCGTGGGGACAGGGACTGAAGCTTTCTTT. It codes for CASSAVGTGTEAFF.

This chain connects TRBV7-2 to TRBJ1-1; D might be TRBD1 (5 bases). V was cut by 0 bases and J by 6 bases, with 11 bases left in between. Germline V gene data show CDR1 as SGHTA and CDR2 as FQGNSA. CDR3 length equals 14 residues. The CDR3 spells CASSLAGPNAEAFF. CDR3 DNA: TGTGCCAGCAGCTTAGCGGGACCCAACGCTGAAGCTTTCTTT.

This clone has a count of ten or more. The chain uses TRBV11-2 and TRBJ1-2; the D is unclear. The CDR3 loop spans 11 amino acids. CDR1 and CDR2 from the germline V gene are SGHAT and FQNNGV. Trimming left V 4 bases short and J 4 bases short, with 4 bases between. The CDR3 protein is CASSSLYGYTF. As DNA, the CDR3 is TGTGCCAGCAGCTCCCTCTATGGCTACACCTTC.

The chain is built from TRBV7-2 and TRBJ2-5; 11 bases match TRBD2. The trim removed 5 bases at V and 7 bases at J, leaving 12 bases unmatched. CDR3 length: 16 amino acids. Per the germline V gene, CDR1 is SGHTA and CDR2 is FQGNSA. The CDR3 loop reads CASSGSGRAAMLTQYF. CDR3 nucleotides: TGTGCCAGCAGCGGTAGCGGGAGGGCCGCAATGTTGACCCAGTACTTC.

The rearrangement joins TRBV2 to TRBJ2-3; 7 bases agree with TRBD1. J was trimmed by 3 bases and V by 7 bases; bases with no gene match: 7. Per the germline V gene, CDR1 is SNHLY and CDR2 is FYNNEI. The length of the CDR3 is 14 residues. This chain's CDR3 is CASKIGQATDTQYF. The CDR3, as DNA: TGTGCCAGCAAAATTGGACAGGCTACAGATACGCAGTATTTT.

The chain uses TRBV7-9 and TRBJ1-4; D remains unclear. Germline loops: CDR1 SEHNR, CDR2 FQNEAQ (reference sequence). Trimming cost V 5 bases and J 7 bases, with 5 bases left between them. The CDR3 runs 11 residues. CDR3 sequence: CASSRSEKLFF. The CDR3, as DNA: TGTGCCAGCAGCCGGAGTGAAAAACTGTTTTTT. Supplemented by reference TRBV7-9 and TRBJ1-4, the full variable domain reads DTGVSQNPRHKITKRGQNVTFRCDPISEHNRLYWYRQTLGQGPEFLTYFQNEAQLEKSRLLSDRFSAERPKGSFSTLEIQRTEQGDSAMYLCASSRSEKLFFGSGTQLSVL.

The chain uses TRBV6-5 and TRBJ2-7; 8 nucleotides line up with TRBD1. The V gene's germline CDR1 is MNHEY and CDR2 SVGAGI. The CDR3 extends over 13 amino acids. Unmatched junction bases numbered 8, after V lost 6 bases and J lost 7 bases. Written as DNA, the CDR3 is TGTGCCAGCAGAAACAGGGGGAAAGAAGAGCAGTACTTC. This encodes CASRNRGKEEQYF.

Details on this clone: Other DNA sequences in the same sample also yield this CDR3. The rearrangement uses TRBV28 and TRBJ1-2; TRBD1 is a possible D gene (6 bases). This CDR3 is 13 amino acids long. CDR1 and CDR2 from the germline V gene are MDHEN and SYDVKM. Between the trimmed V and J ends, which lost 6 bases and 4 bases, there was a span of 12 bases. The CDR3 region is CASRTTGSYGYTF. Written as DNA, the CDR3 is TGTGCCAGCAGGACTACAGGGAGCTATGGCTACACCTTC.

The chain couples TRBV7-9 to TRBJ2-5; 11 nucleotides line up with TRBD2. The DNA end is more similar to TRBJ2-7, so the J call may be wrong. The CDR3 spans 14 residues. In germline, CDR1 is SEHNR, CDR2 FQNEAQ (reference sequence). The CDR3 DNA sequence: TGTGCCAGCAGCGGAGGGACTAGCGGCTACGAGCAGTACTTC. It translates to CASSGGTSGYEQYF.

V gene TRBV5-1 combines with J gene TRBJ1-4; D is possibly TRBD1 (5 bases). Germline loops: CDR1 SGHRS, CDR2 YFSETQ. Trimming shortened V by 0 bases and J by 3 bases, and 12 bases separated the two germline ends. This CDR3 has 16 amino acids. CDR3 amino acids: CASSLGSARANEKLFF. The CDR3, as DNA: TGCGCCAGCAGCTTGGGGTCCGCCAGGGCTAATGAAAAACTGTTTTTT.

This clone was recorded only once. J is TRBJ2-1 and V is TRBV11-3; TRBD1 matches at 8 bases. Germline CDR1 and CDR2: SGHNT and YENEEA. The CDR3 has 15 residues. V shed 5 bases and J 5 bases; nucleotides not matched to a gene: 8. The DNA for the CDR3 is TGTGCCAGCAGCCCCTCAGGGGGCCCTGACAATGAGCAGTTCTTC. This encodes CASSPSGGPDNEQFF.

The DNA for the CDR3 is TGTGCCACCAGCAGAGAAGCGGACCTCGGGGAGCAGTACTTC. This codes for CATSREADLGEQYF. V is TRBV15 and J is TRBJ2-7, with D perhaps matching TRBD2 (5 bases). This CDR3 is 14 amino acids long. The germline V and J ends were trimmed by 0 bases and 7 bases, with 13 bases remaining between them. Germline CDR1 reads LNHNV; CDR2 reads YYDKDF (reference sequence).

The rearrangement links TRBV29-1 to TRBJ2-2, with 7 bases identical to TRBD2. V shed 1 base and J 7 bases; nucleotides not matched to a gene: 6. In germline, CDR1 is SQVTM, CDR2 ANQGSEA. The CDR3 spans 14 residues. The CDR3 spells CSVEGERDIGELFF. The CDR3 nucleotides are TGCAGCGTTGAAGGGGAGCGGGATATCGGGGAGCTGTTTTTT.